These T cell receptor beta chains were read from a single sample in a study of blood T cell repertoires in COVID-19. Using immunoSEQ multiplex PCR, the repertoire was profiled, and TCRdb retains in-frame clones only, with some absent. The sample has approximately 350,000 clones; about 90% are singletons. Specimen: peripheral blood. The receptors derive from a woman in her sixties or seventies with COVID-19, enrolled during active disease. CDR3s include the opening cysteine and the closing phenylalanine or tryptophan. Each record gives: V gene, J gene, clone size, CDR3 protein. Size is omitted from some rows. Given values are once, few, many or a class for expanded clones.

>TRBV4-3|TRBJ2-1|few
CASSQDNRASYNEQFF
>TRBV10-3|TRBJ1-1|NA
CAISFTGTVNTEAFF
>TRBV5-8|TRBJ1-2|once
CASSFQTSTYGYTF
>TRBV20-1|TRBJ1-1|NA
CSAGDTHQNTEAFF
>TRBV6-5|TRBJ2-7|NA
CASSRGQGFYEQYF
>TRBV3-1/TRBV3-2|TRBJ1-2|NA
CASSPQGDGYTF
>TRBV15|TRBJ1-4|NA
CATSRETGRNEKLFF
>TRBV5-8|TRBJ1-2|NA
CASSLDSGHSYGYTF
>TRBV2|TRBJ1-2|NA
CASSGQGGYGYTF
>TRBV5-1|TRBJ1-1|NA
CASSLLGTGLVVNTEAFF
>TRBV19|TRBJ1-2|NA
CASSLQGNYGYTF
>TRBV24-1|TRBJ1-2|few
CATSDLGRNYGYTF
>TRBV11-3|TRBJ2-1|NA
CASSPGTGDGDEQFF
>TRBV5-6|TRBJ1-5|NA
CASSERAGQPQHF
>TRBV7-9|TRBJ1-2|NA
CASSLDNVLQGLGYTF
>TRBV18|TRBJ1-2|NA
CASSPLGEGGYGYTF
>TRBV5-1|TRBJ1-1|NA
CASRDEAGNTEAFF
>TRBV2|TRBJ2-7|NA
CASAGRLTYEQYF
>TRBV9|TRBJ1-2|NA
CASSPDNNYGYTF
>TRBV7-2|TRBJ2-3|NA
CASSPAGSGGQYF
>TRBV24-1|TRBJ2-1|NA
CATSDSYLGGGLDEQFF
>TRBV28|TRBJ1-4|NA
CASSSWDRGTTNEKLFF
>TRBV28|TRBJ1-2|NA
CASSFNLGGGSYGYTF
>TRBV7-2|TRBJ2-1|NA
CASSSGRDYLTSSDEQFF
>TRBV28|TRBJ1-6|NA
CASRGGSVTLHF
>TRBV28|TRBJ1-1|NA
CASSPTPGETEAFF
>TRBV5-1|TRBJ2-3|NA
CASSPGGSAGITDTQYF
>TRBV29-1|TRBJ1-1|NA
CSVGGEGSLNTEAFF
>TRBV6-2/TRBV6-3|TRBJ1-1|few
CASSGRQGLRAPEAFF
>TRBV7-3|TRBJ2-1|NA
CASSPHTSGGENEQFF
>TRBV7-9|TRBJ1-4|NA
CASNPTENEKLFF
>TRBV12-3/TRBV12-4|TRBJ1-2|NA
CATTGAYGYTF
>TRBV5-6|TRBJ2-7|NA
CASSFPGSYEQYF
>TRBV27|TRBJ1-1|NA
CASRQGAEAFF
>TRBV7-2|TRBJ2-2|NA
CASTRRGHTGELFF
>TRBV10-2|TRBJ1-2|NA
CASSPQDNYGYTF
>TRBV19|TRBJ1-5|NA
CASSSGINQPQHF
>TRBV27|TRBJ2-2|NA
CASSLSGWTGGTGELFF
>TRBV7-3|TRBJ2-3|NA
CASSLHPAGGPDTQYF
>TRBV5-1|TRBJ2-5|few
CASSLDQWQVVETQYF
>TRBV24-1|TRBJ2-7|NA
CATSDKGASLIEQYF
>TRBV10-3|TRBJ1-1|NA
CATGQGGTEAFF
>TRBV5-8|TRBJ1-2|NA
CASSLGGQYGYTF